This is a list of T cell receptor beta chains from one sample in a study of blood T cell repertoires in COVID-19. Sequencing used immunoSEQ multiplex PCR; TCRdb keeps in-frame clones, though not all of them. The sample consists of about 120,000 clones, around 87% of them appearing once. Sequenced sample: peripheral blood. The receptors come from an older woman with acute or convalescent COVID-19. Both conserved end residues are part of each CDR3. D genes are given only for firm matches.

>TRBD1|TRBV7-9|TRBJ2-7
TGTGCCAGCAGCTTAGCGGGGCGGCAGGGGGTCAAGTACTTC
CASSLAGRQGVKYF
>-|TRBV3-1/TRBV3-2|TRBJ2-5
TGTGCCAGCAGCCACCTGACAGGCCAAGAGACCCAGTACTTC
CASSHLTGQETQYF
>TRBD1|TRBV2|TRBJ1-2
TGTGCCAGCAGTCCAGGGGGCTTAAACTATGGCTACACCTTC
CASSPGGLNYGYTF
>TRBD2|TRBV29-1|TRBJ2-5
TGCAGCGGTGGGAGGGATGGAGGGACCCAGTACTTC
CSGGRDGGTQYF
>-|TRBV28|TRBJ1-6
TGTGCCAGCAGGGGCAGGGAGGGCTCACCCCTCCACTTT
CASRGREGSPLHF
>TRBD1|TRBV7-6|TRBJ1-5
TGTGCCAGCAGCTTATTGGGCGCGACAGGGAGCAATCAGCCCCAGCATTTT
CASSLLGATGSNQPQHF
>-|TRBV28|TRBJ1-6
TGTGCCAGCATTGGGCAGGCCGCCCGTAATTCACCCCTCCACTTT
CASIGQAARNSPLHF
>TRBD1|TRBV2|TRBJ1-6
TGTGCCAGCTGGGGACAGGGCCCACGGGGTAATTCACCCCTCCACTTT
CASWGQGPRGNSPLHF
>TRBD2|TRBV3-1/TRBV3-2|TRBJ2-5
TGTGCCAGCAGCCAAGATAGGACTAGCGGGGAAGAGACCCAGTACTTC
CASSQDRTSGEETQYF
>-|TRBV11-2|TRBJ1-6
TGTGCCAGCAGCCTCTCCTATAATTCACCCCTCCACTTT
CASSLSYNSPLHF
>-|TRBV7-3|TRBJ2-2
TGTGCCAGCAGCTTGTATCAAACAACCGGGGAGCTGTTTTTT
CASSLYQTTGELFF